The 6 T cell receptor beta chains below all came from one sample that was sequenced in a study of blood T cells in healthy people across ages. The second PCR ran roughly 7 to 12 cycles with a sample-barcoded 5' primer and J-beta primers. A single record per CDR3 protein comes from TCRdb applying MiXCR to the 5' RACE reads. Of 550,000 to 750,000 distinct CDR3 sequences in the sample, over 20% were seen once. The sample consisted of blood. Source of these receptors: a man aged 70-80 years in good health.

The J gene is TRBJ2-4, the V gene TRBV6-5; TRBD1 aligns across 7 bases. The CDR3 runs to 12 residues. Germline V lookup: CDR1 MNHEY, CDR2 SVGAGI. Trimming at V came to 6 bases and at J to 7 bases, leaving 3 bases not matched to a gene. Here the CDR3 reads CASRGTDNIQYF. Here the CDR3 DNA reads TGTGCCAGCAGAGGGACAGATAACATTCAGTACTTC.

In its sample, this clonotype was seen a few times. In nucleotides, the CDR3 is TGTGCCAGCAAAAACTCGGGACTAGCGGGAGTCCTAGGGCGCTCCTACGAGCAGTACTTC. Translating it yields CASKNSGLAGVLGRSYEQYF. This chain links TRBV6-1 with TRBJ2-7, with 14 bases fitting TRBD2. Germline V lookup: CDR1 MNHNS, CDR2 SASEGT. This CDR3 is 20 amino acids long. J lost 0 bases, V lost 7 bases, and 17 bases had no gene match.

This clonotype turned up a few times. The V and J genes are TRBV6-2 or TRBV6-3 and TRBJ2-7; tentatively, D is TRBD2 (6 bases). The CDR3 totals 15 residues. Germline V gene lookup returns CDR1 MNHEY and CDR2 SVGEGT. V was cut by 1 base and J by 2 bases, with 12 bases left in between. The CDR3 spells CASSYLAGKAYEQYF. The CDR3 coding sequence is TGTGCCAGCAGTTACTTGGCGGGGAAAGCCTACGAGCAGTACTTC.

This clonotype was counted between two and nine times. V usage is TRBV28 and J usage is TRBJ2-5, with 13 nucleotides matching TRBD2. J was trimmed by 11 bases and V by 7 bases; bases with no gene match: 13. The CDR3 length is 15 residues. Germline CDR1 MDHEN, CDR2 SYDVKM. CDR3 region: CASNKETSGRREQYF. CDR3 sequence (DNA): TGTGCCAGCAACAAAGAGACTAGCGGGAGGAGGGAGCAGTACTTC.

The rearrangement joins TRBV20-1 to TRBJ1-1, with unresolved D. The germline V and J ends were trimmed by 3 bases and 4 bases, with 6 bases remaining between them. Looked up from germline, CDR1 is DFQATT and CDR2 is SNEGSKA (reference sequence). This CDR3 is 11 amino acids long. The CDR3 region is CSASITTEAFF. The CDR3 DNA is TGCAGTGCTAGTATCACCACTGAAGCTTTCTTT.

V gene TRBV4-1 combines with J gene TRBJ1-4, with 7 bases aligning to TRBD1. Trimming took 3 bases from V and 3 from J; bases not matched to a gene: 4. This CDR3 has 15 amino acids. Germline lookup yields CDR1 MGHRA and CDR2 YSYEKL. CDR3 bases: TGCGCCAGCAGCCAGAAGGGGGCGGCTAATGAAAAACTGTTTTTT. Protein: CASSQKGAANEKLFF.